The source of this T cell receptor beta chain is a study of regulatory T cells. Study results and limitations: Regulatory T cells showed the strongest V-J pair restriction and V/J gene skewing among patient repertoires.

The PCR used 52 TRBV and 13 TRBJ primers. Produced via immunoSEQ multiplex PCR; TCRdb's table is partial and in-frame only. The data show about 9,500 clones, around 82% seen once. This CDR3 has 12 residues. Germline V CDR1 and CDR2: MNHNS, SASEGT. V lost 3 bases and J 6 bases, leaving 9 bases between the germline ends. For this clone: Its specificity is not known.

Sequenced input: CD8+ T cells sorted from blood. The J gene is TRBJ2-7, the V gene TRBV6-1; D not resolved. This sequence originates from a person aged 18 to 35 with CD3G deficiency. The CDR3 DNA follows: TGTGCCAGCAGTGACCCACCGGGCGAGCAGTACTTC. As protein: CASSDPPGEQYF.